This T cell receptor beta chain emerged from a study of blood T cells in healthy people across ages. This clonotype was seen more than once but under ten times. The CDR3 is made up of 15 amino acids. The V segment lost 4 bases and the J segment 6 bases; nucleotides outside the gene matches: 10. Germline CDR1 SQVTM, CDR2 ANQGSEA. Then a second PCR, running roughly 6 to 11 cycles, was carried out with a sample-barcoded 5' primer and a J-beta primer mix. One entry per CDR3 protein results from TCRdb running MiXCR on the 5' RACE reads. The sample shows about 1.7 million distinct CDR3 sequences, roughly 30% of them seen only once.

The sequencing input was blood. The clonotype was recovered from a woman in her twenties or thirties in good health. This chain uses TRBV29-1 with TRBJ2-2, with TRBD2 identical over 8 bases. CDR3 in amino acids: CSVGSGGRGPGELFF. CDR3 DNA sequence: TGCAGCGTTGGGAGCGGGGGACGGGGCCCCGGGGAGCTGTTTTTT.